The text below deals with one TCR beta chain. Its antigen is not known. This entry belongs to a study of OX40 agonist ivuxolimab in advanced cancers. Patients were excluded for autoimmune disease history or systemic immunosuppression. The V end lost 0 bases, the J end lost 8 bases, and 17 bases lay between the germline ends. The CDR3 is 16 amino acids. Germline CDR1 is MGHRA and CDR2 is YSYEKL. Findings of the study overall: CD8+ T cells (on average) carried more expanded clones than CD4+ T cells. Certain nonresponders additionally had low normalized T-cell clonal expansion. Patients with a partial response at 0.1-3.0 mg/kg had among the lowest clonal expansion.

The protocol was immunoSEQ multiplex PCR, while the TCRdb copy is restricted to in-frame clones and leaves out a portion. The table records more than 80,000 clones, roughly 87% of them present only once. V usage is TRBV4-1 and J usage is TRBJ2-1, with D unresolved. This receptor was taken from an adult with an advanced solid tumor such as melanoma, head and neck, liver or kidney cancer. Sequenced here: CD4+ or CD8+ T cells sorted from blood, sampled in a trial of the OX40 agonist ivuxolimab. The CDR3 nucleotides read TGCGCCAGCAGCCAAGATCCCGGGTCTTCGGGCCATGAGCAGTTCTTC. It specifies CASSQDPGSSGHEQFF.